Listed below are T cell receptor beta chains from one sample, sequenced in a study of human T cells and chemical hapten exposure. TCRdb re-derived calls from the RACE reads in MiXCR, one entry per CDR3 protein. The sample records over 300,000 distinct CDR3 sequences, 5% to 6.5% being singletons. The specimen comprised whole blood, sampled in connection with sensitization to the hapten diphenylcyclopropenone (DPC). These receptors were collected from a woman between 45 and 65 years old with alopecia areata. Some clones in this sample may be carry-over from other donors' samples. CDR3s include the opening cysteine and the closing phenylalanine or tryptophan. Fields, in order: J gene, V gene, CDR3 protein.

J: TRBJ1-3
V: TRBV10-3
CDR3: CAISEPGGNTIYF

J: TRBJ1-2
V: TRBV14
CDR3: CASSEGYRADGYTF

J: TRBJ1-6
V: TRBV10-3
CDR3: CAIRRDTDSPLHF

J: TRBJ2-1
V: TRBV7-9
CDR3: CASSLGTGGDEQFF

J: TRBJ2-5
V: TRBV9
CDR3: CASSVGLADRETQYF

J: TRBJ1-5
V: TRBV6-1
CDR3: CASSEGAGGEQPQHF

J: TRBJ2-6
V: TRBV7-2
CDR3: CASSSGTAQGANVLTF

J: TRBJ1-1
V: TRBV7-2
CDR3: CASSWGRPGEAFF

J: TRBJ2-3
V: TRBV10-3
CDR3: CAISESGGTTDTQYF

J: TRBJ2-3
V: TRBV9
CDR3: CASSSAPGTRPDTQYF

J: TRBJ2-3
V: TRBV9
CDR3: CASSVGGLAGVTDTQYF

J: TRBJ1-6
V: TRBV25-1
CDR3: CASSFQYNSPLHF

J: TRBJ1-6
V: TRBV5-4
CDR3: CASRQGGYNSPLHF

J: TRBJ1-2
V: TRBV10-3
CDR3: CAISGTGTGLGYTF

J: TRBJ2-6
V: TRBV28
CDR3: CASSLRAGQGVGANVLTF

J: TRBJ2-1
V: TRBV2
CDR3: CASRGMWNEQFF

J: TRBJ2-1
V: TRBV28
CDR3: CASSSQTGTGNEQFF

J: TRBJ1-5
V: TRBV6-5
CDR3: CASSTYSRGNQPQHF

J: TRBJ2-3
V: TRBV7-9
CDR3: CASSPLPGQVRGDTQYF

J: TRBJ1-1
V: TRBV29-1
CDR3: CSVERRMNTEAFF

J: TRBJ1-3
V: TRBV29-1
CDR3: CSVMPGNTIYF

J: TRBJ2-3
V: TRBV12-3/TRBV12-4
CDR3: CASSLAGQVQYF

J: TRBJ2-2
V: TRBV7-9
CDR3: CASSLPGTSGTGGTGELFF

J: TRBJ1-2
V: TRBV2
CDR3: CASSELGLSLGGYTF

J: TRBJ1-2
V: TRBV7-9
CDR3: CASSLGQGSYGYTF

J: TRBJ2-1
V: TRBV5-1
CDR3: CASSLDPSGASYNEQFF

J: TRBJ2-6
V: TRBV20-1
CDR3: CSARDSAGGPSGANVLTF

J: TRBJ1-2
V: TRBV12-3/TRBV12-4
CDR3: CASRLGGEYGYTF